This T cell receptor (beta chain) was sequenced during a study of shared clonotypes between healthy human individuals. Method: immunoSEQ multiplex PCR; TCRdb's copy keeps in-frame clones and lacks some. Among 2 million to 2.5 million clones listed, roughly 93% were seen once. V dropped 1 base and J dropped 5 bases, with 12 bases sitting between them. The CDR3 runs to 14 residues. Germline V lookup: CDR1 SGHDT, CDR2 YYEEEE. The gene calls are TRBV5-6 and TRBJ1-2; D is possibly TRBD1 (5 bases). Source material: naive CD4+ T cells from PBMCs. Subset: CD45RA+ positively selected. This sequence was found in a man younger than 35 in good health. Some clones in this sample may be carry-over from other donors' samples. The CDR3 DNA is TGTGCCAGCAGCTTGAGGGACCTAACTTATGGCTACACCTTC. It yields the protein CASSLRDLTYGYTF.